This section outlines one T cell receptor beta chain sequence together with its context. The DNA ends 3 residues before the CDR3 does, and the rest of the CDR3 is filled in from the germline J gene. Germline V gene data show CDR1 as MNHEY and CDR2 as SVGEGT. The CDR3 extends over 13 amino acids. The sample belongs to a study of Tregs in tolerant kidney transplant recipients. Recipients received nonmyeloablative bone marrow transplants from related graft donors, with transient mixed chimerism. Data came from immunoSEQ multiplex PCR; TCRdb stores just in-frame clones and leaves some out. In all, the sample yields more than 11,000 clones.

This clonotype was obtained from a human patient who received a combined kidney and bone marrow transplant. The T cells may come from the graft donor. The gene calls are TRBV6-2 or TRBV6-3 and TRBJ2-4; 7 positions agree with TRBD2. This material consisted of CD8+ T cells from blood (PBMCs), taken 6 months after the transplant. CDR3 protein: CASSPHKSGTQYF. The sequenced part of the CDR3 DNA is TGTGCCAGCAGTCCCCATAAAAGCGGGACT.